The 6 T cell receptor beta chains given below trace back to one sample, sequenced in a study of graft-versus-host responses after intestinal transplantation. Clones were read by immunoSEQ multiplex PCR, and TCRdb kept only the in-frame ones, dropping some. The sample records approximately 5,700 clones, around 74% being singletons. Processing of graft tissue released intraepithelial and lamina propria lymphocytes. The sample consisted of ileum tissue, taken 220 to 240 days after intestinal transplant. All receptors come from a human patient who received an intestinal transplant, so some T cells may come from the graft donor.

This clone has only one observation. V gene TRBV15 combines with J gene TRBJ1-4; 11 nucleotides line up with TRBD1. The CDR3 loop spans 18 amino acids. Germline V gene lookup returns CDR1 LNHNV and CDR2 YYDKDF (reference sequence). V was pared by 5 bases and J by 6 bases, with 14 bases of the junction left unmatched. The CDR3 bases are TGTGCCACCAGCGGCCAACCGGGACAGGGGGTTACGTATGAAAAACTGTTTTTT. This translates into CATSGQPGQGVTYEKLFF.

This clone was detected only a few times. The rearrangement uses TRBV7-2 and TRBJ1-1; possible D gene TRBD1, 5 bases. Germline V lookup: CDR1 SGHTA, CDR2 FQGNSA. V gave up 3 bases and J gave up 6 bases, with 20 bases separating them. CDR3 length: 16 residues. This CDR3 is CASSLVRGDKRPEAFF. CDR3 nucleotide sequence: TGTGCCAGCAGCTTGGTCCGGGGCGACAAGAGGCCTGAAGCTTTCTTT.

This clone has just a few counts. The germline gene is not matched at one end of the junction; a read error may be the cause. This chain uses TRBV18 with TRBJ1-2, with 11 positions matching TRBD1. This CDR3 has 16 residues. Germline CDR1 KGHSH, CDR2 LQKENI. The CDR3 DNA sequence: TGTGCCAGCGCACCCGAGAGGACAGGGGGCACCTATGGCTACACCTTC. Its protein product is CASAPERTGGTYGYTF.

This chain uses TRBV10-3 with TRBJ1-2, with D unresolved. V lost 3 bases and J 5 bases, leaving 7 bases between the germline ends. CDR3 size: 12 residues. Germline assignment: CDR1 ENHRY and CDR2 SYGVKD. CDR3 amino acids: CAISDPLYGYTF. In DNA form, the CDR3 reads TGTGCCATCAGTGACCCTTTGTATGGCTACACCTTC.

V gene TRBV5-1 combines with J gene TRBJ2-2, with D hard to call. Per germline, CDR1 SGHRS and CDR2 YFSETQ. This CDR3 has 14 amino acids. Trimming took 4 bases from V and 5 from J, leaving 12 bases between them. CDR3 DNA sequence: TGCGCCAGCAGCATACCACAGTTGACCGGGGAGCTGTTTTTT. Translated, it gives CASSIPQLTGELFF.

J is TRBJ2-3 and V is TRBV4-1; 8 bases map to TRBD2. The CDR3 is made up of 15 amino acids. V was pared by 0 bases and J by 4 bases, with 3 bases of the junction left unmatched. The V gene's germline CDR1 is MGHRA and CDR2 YSYEKL. The CDR3 region is CASSQDRGGPDTQYF. CDR3 DNA: TGCGCCAGCAGCCAAGATCGGGGGGGGCCAGATACGCAGTATTTT.